This T cell receptor (beta chain) was captured by sequencing in a study of T cell responses to AZD1222 COVID-19 vaccine. Findings and caveats of the study: Females made up more of the donors, who were largely white British, and clonal diversity may have come out too low.

CDR3 length: 16 residues. Germline-derived CDR1 and CDR2 are SEHNR and FQNEAQ (reference sequence). The V gene end was trimmed by 6 bases and the J gene end by 7 bases; junction bases not matched to a gene: 15. On this clone: The antigen remains undetermined.

Produced via immunoSEQ multiplex PCR; TCRdb's table is partial and in-frame only. The sample consists of more than 75,000 clones, about 89% of them appearing once. This clonotype was obtained from an adult in good health. The genes are TRBV7-9 and TRBJ2-1; 7 bases fit TRBD2. The sequencing here drew on peripheral blood, taken on day 0 of AZD1222 vaccination. DNA of the CDR3: TGTGCCAGCAGGTCAGCCAGCGGGGAGCACTCAAATGAGCAGTTCTTC. Translated: CASRSASGEHSNEQFF.